These 29 T cell receptor beta chains were all obtained from the same sample, sequenced in a study of cytomegalovirus exposure and HLA in healthy donors. The PCR had 60 Vbeta and 13 Jbeta primers. Clones were read by immunoSEQ multiplex PCR, and TCRdb kept only the in-frame ones, dropping some. The sample table sets out around 64,000 clones. Sequenced input: PBMCs. All receptors derive from a female donor in good health and CMV-seropositive.

V and J are TRBV19 and TRBJ1-1, with D maybe TRBD1 (6 bases). Germline CDR1 reads LNHDA; CDR2 reads SQIVND (reference sequence). The CDR3 spans 15 residues. Trimming removed 6 bases at V and 5 bases at J, with 19 bases between. The CDR3 sequence is CASSPTSGVETEAFF. The CDR3 DNA sequence: TGTGCCAGTAGCCCCACCTCAGGGGTAGAAACTGAAGCTTTCTTT.

This chain connects TRBV13 to TRBJ2-5, with D unclear. Trimming removed 1 base at V and 2 bases at J, with 8 bases between. There are 14 residues in the CDR3. Germline CDR1 and CDR2: PRHDT and FYEKMQ (reference sequence). Here the CDR3 reads CASSLVAVQETQYF. Written as DNA, the CDR3 is TGTGCCAGCAGCTTAGTGGCGGTACAAGAGACCCAGTACTTC.

The chain combines TRBV7-2 with TRBJ2-1; the match to TRBD1 covers 8 bases. The CDR3 has 12 residues. Germline CDR1 is SGHTA and CDR2 is FQGNSA. The V and J ends lost 6 bases and 8 bases, in that order; junction bases with no gene match: 3. The CDR3, as DNA: TGTGCCAGCAGGTTACAGGGGGATGAGCAGTTCTTC. Protein product: CASRLQGDEQFF.

This chain joins TRBV30 and TRBJ1-1; possible D gene TRBD1, 5 bases. This CDR3 is built from 13 residues. From germline, CDR1 is GTSNPN and CDR2 SVGIG (reference sequence). V lost 5 bases to trimming and J lost 7 bases, with 17 bases between them. The CDR3 sequence: CAWQILRVGEAFF. Here the CDR3 DNA reads TGTGCCTGGCAAATCCTCAGGGTTGGTGAAGCTTTCTTT.

The chain recombines TRBV4-3 with TRBJ1-1, with TRBD1 as a possible D gene (6 bases). CDR3 size: 13 residues. The V and J ends lost 4 bases and 6 bases respectively, with 12 bases between them. Per germline, CDR1 LGHNA and CDR2 YSLEER. The CDR3 reads CASSRQGRAEAFF. The CDR3 region has the DNA TGCGCCAGCAGCCGCCAGGGGAGGGCTGAAGCTTTCTTT.

J is TRBJ2-3 and V is TRBV7-8; the D gene is possibly TRBD1 (6 bases). The CDR3 is 12 amino acids. V shed 4 bases and J shed 4 bases, with 6 bases lying between them. The germline CDR1 and CDR2 sequences are SGHVS and FQNEAQ. CDR3 loop: CASSSGADTQYF. The CDR3 nucleotides are TGTGCCAGCAGCTCAGGGGCAGATACGCAGTATTTT.

The chain is built from TRBV2 and TRBJ1-2, with 9 bases lining up with TRBD1. In germline, CDR1 is SNHLY, CDR2 FYNNEI. V lost 4 bases to trimming and J lost 3 bases; unmatched junction nucleotides: 3. CDR3 length equals 14 residues. The CDR3 nucleotides read TGTGCCAGCAGTGTTAGACAGGGGGACTATGGCTACACCTTC. Protein product: CASSVRQGDYGYTF.

The rearrangement uses TRBV4-2 and TRBJ1-4; TRBD1 matches at 7 bases. J lost 2 bases, V lost 5 bases, and 17 bases had no gene match. Germline V gene lookup returns CDR1 LGHNA and CDR2 YNFKEQ. The CDR3 spans 19 residues. CDR3 protein: CASSRTGWLIVATNEKLFF. CDR3 DNA sequence: TGTGCCAGCAGCAGGACAGGTTGGCTTATAGTGGCGACTAATGAAAAACTGTTTTTT.

This chain links TRBV5-6 with TRBJ1-2; maybe TRBD1 (6 bases). Germline CDR1 SGHDT, CDR2 YYEEEE. The V gene lost 3 bases and the J gene lost 3 bases, with 12 bases spanning the gap. The CDR3 consists of 14 residues. The chain's CDR3 is CASSSLDRYYGYTF. The CDR3 DNA is TGTGCCAGCAGCTCTTTGGACAGATACTATGGCTACACCTTC.

The chain joins TRBV29-1 to TRBJ2-7; perhaps TRBD2 as D (5 bases). This CDR3 has 12 residues. The V gene's germline CDR1 is SQVTM and CDR2 ANQGSEA. Trimming left V 4 bases short and J 6 bases short, with 13 bases between. The CDR3 DNA follows: TGCAGCGTTGTACTGGGAGTTGGCGAGCAGTACTTC. Translating it yields CSVVLGVGEQYF.

The V gene is TRBV6-5, the J gene TRBJ2-7; 9 bases are shared with TRBD2. With V trimmed by 1 base and J by 2 bases, 6 bases remained unmatched. The CDR3 loop spans 16 amino acids. CDR1 and CDR2 from the germline V gene are MNHEY and SVGAGI. CDR3 nucleotide sequence: TGTGCCAGCAGTTACTGGCCTAGCGGGGCCACCTACGAGCAGTACTTC. Amino acid sequence: CASSYWPSGATYEQYF.

The chain employs TRBV28 and TRBJ1-1; the match to TRBD1 covers 7 bases. V dropped 1 base and J dropped 1; count of bases not matched to a gene: 6. The germline CDR1 and CDR2 sequences are MDHEN and SYDVKM. CDR3 length equals 16 residues. The CDR3 spells CASSLYPGGTNTEAFF. In nucleotides, the CDR3 is TGTGCCAGCAGTTTATACCCAGGGGGGACGAACACTGAAGCTTTCTTT.

This rearrangement joins TRBV7-2 to TRBJ2-1; 7 nucleotides line up with TRBD2. This CDR3 comprises 15 residues. Germline values: CDR1 SGHTA, CDR2 FQGNSA. Trimming removed 5 bases from V and 4 bases from J; junction bases left unmatched: 8. CDR3 sequence: CASSPPGLQYNEQFF. DNA for the CDR3: TGTGCCAGCAGCCCCCCGGGACTACAATACAATGAGCAGTTCTTC.

This chain uses TRBV5-6 with TRBJ2-1; perhaps TRBD2 as D (6 bases). This CDR3 has 15 amino acids. V dropped 0 bases and J dropped 7 bases, with 14 bases sitting between them. CDR1 and CDR2 (germline): SGHDT, YYEEEE. The CDR3 region has the DNA TGTGCCAGCAGCTTGGGGGCGGGGCCGCGGAATGAGCAGTTCTTC. Its translation is CASSLGAGPRNEQFF.

The chain couples TRBV19 to TRBJ1-1, with D possibly TRBD1 on 5 matching bases. The germline gives CDR1 LNHDA, CDR2 SQIVND (reference sequence). The CDR3 length is 15 residues. V lost 4 bases to trimming and J lost 4 bases, with 16 bases between them. CDR3: CASSNPERGSTEAFF. The CDR3 DNA reads TGTGCCAGTAGTAACCCCGAGCGGGGGAGCACTGAAGCTTTCTTT.

The rearrangement links TRBV29-1 to TRBJ2-3; the match to TRBD2 covers 7 bases. This CDR3 is built from 13 residues. Germline V gene sequence: CDR1 SQVTM, CDR2 ANQGSEA. The trim removed 7 bases at V and 0 bases at J, leaving 4 bases unmatched. As DNA, the CDR3 is TGCAGCGACGGGCGGGGGAGCACAGATACGCAGTATTTT. Its protein is CSDGRGSTDTQYF.

The chain is built from TRBV28 and TRBJ2-2; 9 bases fit TRBD1. Per germline, CDR1 MDHEN and CDR2 SYDVKM. This CDR3 has 17 residues. The V segment lost 5 bases and the J segment 5 bases; nucleotides outside the gene matches: 12. For the CDR3, the DNA is TGTGCCAGCAGTCCCCAGCCCGGGACAGGGAAAACCGGGGAGCTGTTTTTT. It is translated as CASSPQPGTGKTGELFF.

This chain links TRBV28 with TRBJ2-7; 8 bases fit TRBD2. Germline V gives CDR1 MDHEN, CDR2 SYDVKM. This CDR3 is 15 amino acids long. With V trimmed by 0 bases and J by 3 bases, 4 bases remained unmatched. Here the CDR3 reads CASSLWLAGRYEQYF. In DNA form, the CDR3 reads TGTGCCAGCAGTTTATGGCTAGCGGGTCGCTACGAGCAGTACTTC.

This chain joins TRBV19 and TRBJ2-1; 12 bases align to TRBD2. Germline CDR1 reads LNHDA; CDR2 reads SQIVND (reference sequence). Germline trimming cut 6 bases from V and 4 bases from J; bases unmatched to any gene: 4. CDR3 size: 15 residues. The CDR3 loop reads CASSLTSGRYNEQFF. CDR3 nucleotide sequence: TGTGCCAGTAGCCTGACTAGCGGGAGATACAATGAGCAGTTCTTC.

This rearrangement joins TRBV4-2 to TRBJ2-7; 8 nucleotides agree with TRBD2. Germline V gene lookup returns CDR1 LGHNA and CDR2 YNFKEQ. The CDR3 extends over 17 amino acids. V lost 0 bases and J lost 7; bases outside the gene matches: 14. CDR3 region: CASSQEEVGAGGREQYF. CDR3 nucleotides: TGTGCCAGCAGCCAAGAAGAGGTCGGGGCGGGAGGTCGGGAGCAGTACTTC.

CDR3 in amino acids: CASSPLGTGDNQPQHF. The CDR3 coding sequence is TGTGCCAGCTCACCTTTGGGTACAGGGGACAATCAGCCCCAGCATTTT. The rearrangement joins TRBV18 to TRBJ1-5; 7 nucleotides match TRBD1. Germline lookup yields CDR1 KGHSH and CDR2 LQKENI. V trimming: 3 bases; J trimming: 3 bases; junction bases outside the gene matches: 8. The CDR3 spans 16 residues.

This chain connects TRBV9 to TRBJ2-2; no reliable D call. CDR3 length equals 11 residues. In germline, CDR1 is SGDLS, CDR2 YYNGEE. The V and J ends lost 3 bases and 8 bases respectively, with 5 bases between them. Here the CDR3 DNA reads TGTGCCAGCAGCGCAACAGGGGAGCTGTTTTTT. Translated: CASSATGELFF.

The chain links TRBV15 to TRBJ2-3; TRBD2 matches 7 bases. From germline, CDR1 is LNHNV and CDR2 YYDKDF (reference sequence). This CDR3 comprises 17 residues. With 3 bases clipped from V and 1 base from J, the junction kept 10 bases outside the gene matches. CDR3 nucleotide sequence: TGTGCCACCAGCAGTGGGAGGGTTTTCGGCCGCACAGATACGCAGTATTTT. Residues: CATSSGRVFGRTDTQYF.

The chain carries TRBV6-6 and TRBJ2-7, with D possibly matching TRBD2 (5 bases). The ends were cut back, 5 bases at V and 7 bases at J, with 15 bases in the middle. Germline-derived CDR1 and CDR2 are MNHNY and SVGAGI (reference sequence). The CDR3 runs 13 residues. DNA for the CDR3: TGTGCCAGCAGTGCGGGCCTCTATGGGGAGCAGTACTTC. It is translated as CASSAGLYGEQYF.

The gene calls are TRBV10-1 and TRBJ2-5, with D possibly being TRBD1 (6 bases). The CDR3 totals 13 residues. Germline-derived CDR1 and CDR2 are WNHNN and SYGVQD (reference sequence). V shed 4 bases and J shed 1 base, with 7 bases lying between them. CDR3 nucleotides: TGCGCCAGCAGTGGACAGGTCCAAGAGACCCAGTACTTC. It encodes CASSGQVQETQYF.

The CDR3 DNA reads TGTGCCAGCACCTACATGCGGGACTATGGCTACACCTTC. Translating gives CASTYMRDYGYTF. The rearrangement joins TRBV28 to TRBJ1-2; D is ambiguous. The germline V and J ends were trimmed by 7 bases and 3 bases, with 12 bases remaining between them. Germline V gene sequence: CDR1 MDHEN, CDR2 SYDVKM. This CDR3 is 13 amino acids long.

The CDR3 sequence: CSVQGQGKDYGYTF. The CDR3 bases are TGCAGCGTTCAGGGCCAGGGAAAAGACTATGGCTACACCTTC. The chain employs TRBV29-1 and TRBJ1-2, with TRBD1 as a possible D gene (5 bases). V lost 5 bases to trimming and J lost 3 bases, with 16 bases between them. Germline loops: CDR1 SQVTM, CDR2 ANQGSEA. The CDR3 loop spans 14 amino acids.

The chain combines TRBV4-2 with TRBJ2-7; unclear D gene. Germline V gene lookup returns CDR1 LGHNA and CDR2 YNFKEQ. The germline V and J ends were trimmed by 0 bases and 6 bases, with 12 bases remaining between them. The CDR3 runs 14 residues. The CDR3 protein is CASSQDPTQIEQYF. DNA of the CDR3: TGTGCCAGCAGCCAAGACCCAACACAAATCGAGCAGTACTTC.

The chain has TRBV30 and TRBJ1-2; D is unresolved. The germline CDR1 and CDR2 sequences are GTSNPN and SVGIG (reference sequence). This CDR3 has 12 residues. Trimming shortened V by 8 bases and J by 2 bases, and 12 bases separated the two germline ends. The CDR3 is CAINRENYGYTF. The CDR3 nucleotides are TGTGCCATAAACCGGGAAAACTATGGCTACACCTTC.